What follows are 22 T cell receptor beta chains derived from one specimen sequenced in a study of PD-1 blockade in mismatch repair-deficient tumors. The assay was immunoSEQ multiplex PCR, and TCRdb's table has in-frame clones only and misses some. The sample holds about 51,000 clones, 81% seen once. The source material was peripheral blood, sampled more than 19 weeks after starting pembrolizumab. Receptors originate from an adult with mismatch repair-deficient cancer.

This chain's CDR3 is CASSQPRTGQGGYNEQFF. The DNA for the CDR3 is TGCGCCAGCAGCCAACCTCGAACGGGACAGGGTGGATACAATGAGCAGTTCTTC. The chain uses TRBV4-1 and TRBJ2-1; 9 positions agree with TRBD1. Germline trimming cut 2 bases from V and 4 bases from J; bases unmatched to any gene: 12. There are 18 residues in the CDR3. Germline V gives CDR1 MGHRA, CDR2 YSYEKL.

CDR3 sequence reads: CASSLGGGEDTQYF. CDR3 nucleotides: TGTGCCAGCAGCTTAGGGGGGGGCGAAGATACGCAGTATTTT. The rearrangement links TRBV11-3 to TRBJ2-3; the D gene is possibly TRBD2 (7 bases). Trimming pared 1 base from V and 5 bases from J, leaving 10 bases between. CDR1 is SGHNT, CDR2 YENEEA, per germline. This CDR3 region has 14 residues.

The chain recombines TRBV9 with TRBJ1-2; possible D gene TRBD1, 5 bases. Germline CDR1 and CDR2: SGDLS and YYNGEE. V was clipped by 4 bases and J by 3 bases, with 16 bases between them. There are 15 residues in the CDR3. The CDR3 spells CASSTRDGQYYGYTF. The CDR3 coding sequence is TGTGCCAGCAGCACCCGGGACGGCCAGTACTATGGCTACACCTTC.

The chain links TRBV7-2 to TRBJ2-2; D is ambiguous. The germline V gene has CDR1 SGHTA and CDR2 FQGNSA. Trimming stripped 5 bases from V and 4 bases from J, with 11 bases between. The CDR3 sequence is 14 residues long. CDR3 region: CASSLGPITGELFF. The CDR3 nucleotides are TGTGCCAGCAGCCTCGGACCCATCACCGGGGAGCTGTTTTTT.

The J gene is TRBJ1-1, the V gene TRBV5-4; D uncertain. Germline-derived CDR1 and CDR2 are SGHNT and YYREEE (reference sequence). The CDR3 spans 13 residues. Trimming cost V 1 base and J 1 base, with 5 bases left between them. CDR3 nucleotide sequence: TGTGCCAGCAGCTTGCAATCGAACACTGAAGCTTTCTTT. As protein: CASSLQSNTEAFF.

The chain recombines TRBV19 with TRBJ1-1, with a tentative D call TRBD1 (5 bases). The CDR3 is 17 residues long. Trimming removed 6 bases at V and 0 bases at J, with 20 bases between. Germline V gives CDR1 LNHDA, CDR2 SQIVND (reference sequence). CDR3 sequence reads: CASSRPRGSGVNTEAFF. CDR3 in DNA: TGTGCCAGTAGCCGCCCCCGGGGGTCTGGAGTGAACACTGAAGCTTTCTTT.

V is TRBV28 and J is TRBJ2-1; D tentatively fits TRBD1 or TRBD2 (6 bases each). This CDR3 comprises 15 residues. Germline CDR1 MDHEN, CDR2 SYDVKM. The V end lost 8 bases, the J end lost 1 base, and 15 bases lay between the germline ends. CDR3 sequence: CASAGGGTSYNEQFF. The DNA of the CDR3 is TGTGCCAGCGCTGGGGGCGGGACATCCTACAATGAGCAGTTCTTC.

CDR3 DNA: TGTGCCAGCAGCTTAACGGCGGGGGGAGAAAAACTGTTTTTT. Translating it yields CASSLTAGGEKLFF. This chain connects TRBV7-2 to TRBJ1-4; possible D gene TRBD1, 5 bases. The germline V gene has CDR1 SGHTA and CDR2 FQGNSA. Trimming removed 2 bases at V and 8 bases at J, with 12 bases between. The CDR3 runs to 14 residues.

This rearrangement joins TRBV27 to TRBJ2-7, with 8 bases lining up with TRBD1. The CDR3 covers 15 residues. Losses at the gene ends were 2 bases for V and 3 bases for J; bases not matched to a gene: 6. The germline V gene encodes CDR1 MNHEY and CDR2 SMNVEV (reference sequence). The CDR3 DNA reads TGTGCCAGCAGTTTAAGGGACAGGCCCCACTACGAGCAGTACTTC. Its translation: CASSLRDRPHYEQYF.

The chain's CDR3 is CASSLVTYEAFF. The CDR3 DNA sequence: TGTGCCAGCAGCTTAGTGACGTACGAAGCTTTCTTT. The chain uses TRBV7-9 and TRBJ1-1; D is ambiguous. The CDR3 extends over 12 amino acids. In germline, CDR1 is SEHNR, CDR2 FQNEAQ (reference sequence). V was clipped by 1 base and J by 8 bases, with 8 bases between them.

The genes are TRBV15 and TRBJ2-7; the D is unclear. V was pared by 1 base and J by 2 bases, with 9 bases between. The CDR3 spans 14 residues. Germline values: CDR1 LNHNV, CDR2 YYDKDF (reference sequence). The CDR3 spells CATSRGHSPYEQYF. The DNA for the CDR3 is TGTGCCACCAGCAGAGGTCACAGCCCCTACGAGCAGTACTTC.

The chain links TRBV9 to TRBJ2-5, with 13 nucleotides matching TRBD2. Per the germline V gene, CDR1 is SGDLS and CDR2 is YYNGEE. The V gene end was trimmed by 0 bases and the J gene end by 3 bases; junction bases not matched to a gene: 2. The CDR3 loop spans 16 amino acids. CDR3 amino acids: CASSVGLAGGKETQYF. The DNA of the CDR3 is TGTGCCAGCAGCGTAGGACTAGCGGGAGGTAAAGAGACCCAGTACTTC.

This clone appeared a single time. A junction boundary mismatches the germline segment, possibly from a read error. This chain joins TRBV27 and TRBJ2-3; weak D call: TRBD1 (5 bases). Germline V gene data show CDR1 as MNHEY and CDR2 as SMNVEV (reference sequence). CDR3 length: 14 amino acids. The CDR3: CASSLSDSTHTQYF. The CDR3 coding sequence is TGTGCCAGCAGTTTATCAGACAGCACACATACGCAGTATTTT.

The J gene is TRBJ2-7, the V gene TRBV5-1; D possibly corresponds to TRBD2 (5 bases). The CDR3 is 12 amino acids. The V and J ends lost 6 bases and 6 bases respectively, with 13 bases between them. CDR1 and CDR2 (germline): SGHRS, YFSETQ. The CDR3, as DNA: TGCGCCAGCACCAGCGGTATCTCCGAGCAGTACTTC. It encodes CASTSGISEQYF.

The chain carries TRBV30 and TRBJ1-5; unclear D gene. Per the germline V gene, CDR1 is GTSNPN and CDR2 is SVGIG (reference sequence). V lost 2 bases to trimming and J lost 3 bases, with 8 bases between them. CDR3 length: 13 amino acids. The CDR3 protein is CAWSPGYNQPQHF. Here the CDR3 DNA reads TGTGCCTGGAGTCCCGGTTACAATCAGCCCCAGCATTTT. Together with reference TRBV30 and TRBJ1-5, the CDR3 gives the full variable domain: SQTIHQWPATLVQPVGSPLSLECTVEGTSNPNLYWYRQAAGRGLQLLFYSVGIGQISSEVPQNLSASRPQDRQFILSSKKLLLSDSGFYLCAWSPGYNQPQHFGDGTRLSIL.

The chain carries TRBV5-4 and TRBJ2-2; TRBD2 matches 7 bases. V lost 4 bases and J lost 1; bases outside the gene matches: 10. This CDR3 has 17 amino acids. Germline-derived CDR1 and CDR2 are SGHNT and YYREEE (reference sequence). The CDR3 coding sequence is TGTGCCAGCAGCGTAACGGGACTAACAAAGAACACCGGGGAGCTGTTTTTT. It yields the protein CASSVTGLTKNTGELFF.

The CDR3 bases are TGTGCCAGCAGTTACCAGGGGGCGAACACTGAAGCTTTCTTT. Protein: CASSYQGANTEAFF. V usage is TRBV6-5 and J usage is TRBJ1-1; TRBD1 matches at 8 bases. CDR1 is MNHEY and CDR2 is SVGAGI in the germline V gene. V trimming: 2 bases; J trimming: 1 base; junction bases outside the gene matches: 0. CDR3 size: 14 residues.

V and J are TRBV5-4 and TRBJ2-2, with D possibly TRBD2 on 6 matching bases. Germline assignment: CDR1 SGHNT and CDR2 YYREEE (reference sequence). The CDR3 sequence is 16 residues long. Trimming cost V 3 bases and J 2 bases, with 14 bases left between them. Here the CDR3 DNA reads TGTGCCAGCAGCTCGCCGGAGGGGCGCAACACCGGGGAGCTGTTTTTT. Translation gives CASSSPEGRNTGELFF.

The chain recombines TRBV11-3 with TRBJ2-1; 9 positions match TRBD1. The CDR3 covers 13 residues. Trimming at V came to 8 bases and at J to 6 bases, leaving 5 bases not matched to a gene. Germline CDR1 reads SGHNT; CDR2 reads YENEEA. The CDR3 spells CASLGQGVNEQFF. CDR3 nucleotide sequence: TGTGCCAGCCTGGGACAGGGTGTCAATGAGCAGTTCTTC.

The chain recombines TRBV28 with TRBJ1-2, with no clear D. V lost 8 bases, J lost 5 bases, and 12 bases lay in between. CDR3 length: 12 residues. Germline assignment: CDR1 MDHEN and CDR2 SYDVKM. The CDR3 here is CASFPPGYGYTF. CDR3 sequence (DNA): TGTGCCAGCTTCCCTCCTGGGTATGGCTACACCTTC.

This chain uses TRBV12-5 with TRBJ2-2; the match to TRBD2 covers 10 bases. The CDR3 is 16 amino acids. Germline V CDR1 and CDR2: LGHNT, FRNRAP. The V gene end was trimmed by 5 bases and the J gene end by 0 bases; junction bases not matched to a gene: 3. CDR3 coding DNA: TGTGCTAGTGGTCTTGGACTAGCGGCGAACACCGGGGAGCTGTTTTTT. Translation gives CASGLGLAANTGELFF.

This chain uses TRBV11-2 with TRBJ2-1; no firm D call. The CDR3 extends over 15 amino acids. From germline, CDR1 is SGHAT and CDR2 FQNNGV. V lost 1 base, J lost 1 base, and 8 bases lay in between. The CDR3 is CASSLGVTSYNEQFF. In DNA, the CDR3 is TGTGCCAGCAGCTTAGGGGTGACTTCCTACAATGAGCAGTTCTTC.